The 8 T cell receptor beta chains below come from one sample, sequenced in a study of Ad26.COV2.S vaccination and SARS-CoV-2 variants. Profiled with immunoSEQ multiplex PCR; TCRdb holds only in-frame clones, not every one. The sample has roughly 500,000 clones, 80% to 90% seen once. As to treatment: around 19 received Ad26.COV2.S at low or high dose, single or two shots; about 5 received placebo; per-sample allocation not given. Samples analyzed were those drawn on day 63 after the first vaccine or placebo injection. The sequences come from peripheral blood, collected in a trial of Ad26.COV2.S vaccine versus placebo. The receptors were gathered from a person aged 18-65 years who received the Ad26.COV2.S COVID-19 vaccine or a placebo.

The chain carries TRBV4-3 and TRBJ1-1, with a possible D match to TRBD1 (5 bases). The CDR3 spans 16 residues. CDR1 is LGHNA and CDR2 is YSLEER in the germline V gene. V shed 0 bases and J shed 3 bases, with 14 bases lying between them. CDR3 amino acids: CASSQDKAGSDTEAFF. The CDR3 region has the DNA TGCGCCAGCAGCCAAGATAAGGCAGGGTCAGACACTGAAGCTTTCTTT.

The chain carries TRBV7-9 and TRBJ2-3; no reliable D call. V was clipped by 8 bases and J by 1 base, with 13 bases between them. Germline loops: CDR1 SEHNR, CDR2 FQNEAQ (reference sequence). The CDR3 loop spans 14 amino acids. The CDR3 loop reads CASCSALGTDTQYF. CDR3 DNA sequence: TGTGCCAGCTGTTCCGCCCTGGGCACAGATACGCAGTATTTT.

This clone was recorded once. The CDR3, as DNA: TGTGCCAGCAGCTTGACAGACAGTACTGAAAAACTGTTTTTT. It encodes CASSLTDSTEKLFF. J is TRBJ1-4 and V is TRBV5-5; possible D gene TRBD1, 5 bases. The CDR3 extends over 14 amino acids. V was trimmed by 1 base and J by 7 bases, leaving 11 bases between them. The germline gives CDR1 SGHKS, CDR2 YYEKEE (reference sequence).

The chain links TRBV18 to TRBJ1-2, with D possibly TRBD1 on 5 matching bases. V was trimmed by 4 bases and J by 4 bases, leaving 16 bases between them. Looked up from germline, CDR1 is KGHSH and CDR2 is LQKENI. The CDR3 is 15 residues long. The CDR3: CASSQGPFAAYGYTF. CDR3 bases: TGTGCCAGCTCACAGGGGCCCTTTGCAGCCTATGGCTACACCTTC.

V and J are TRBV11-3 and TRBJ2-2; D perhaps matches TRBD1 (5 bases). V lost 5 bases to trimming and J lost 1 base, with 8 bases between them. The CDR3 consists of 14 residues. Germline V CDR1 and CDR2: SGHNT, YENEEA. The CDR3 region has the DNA TGTGCCAGCAGCGATCAGGGGAACACCGGGGAGCTGTTTTTT. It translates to CASSDQGNTGELFF. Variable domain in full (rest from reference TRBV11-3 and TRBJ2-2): EAGVVQSPRYKIIEKKQPVAFWCNPISGHNTLYWYLQNLGQGPELLIRYENEEAVDDSQLPKDRFSAERLKGVDSTLKIQPAELGDSAVYLCASSDQGNTGELFFGEGSRLTVL.

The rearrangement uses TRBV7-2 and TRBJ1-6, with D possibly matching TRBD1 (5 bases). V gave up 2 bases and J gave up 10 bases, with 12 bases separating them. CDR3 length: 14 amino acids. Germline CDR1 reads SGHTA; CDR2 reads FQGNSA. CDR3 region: CASSLTSAGSPLHF. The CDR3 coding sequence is TGTGCCAGCAGCTTAACCTCGGCAGGGTCACCCCTCCACTTT.

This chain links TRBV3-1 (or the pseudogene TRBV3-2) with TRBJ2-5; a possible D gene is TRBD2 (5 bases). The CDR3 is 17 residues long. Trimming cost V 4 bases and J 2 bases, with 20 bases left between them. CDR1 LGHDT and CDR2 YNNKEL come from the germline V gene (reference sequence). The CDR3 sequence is CASSRNYRVPGQETQYF. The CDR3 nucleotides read TGTGCCAGCAGCCGGAACTACCGGGTCCCGGGGCAAGAGACCCAGTACTTC.

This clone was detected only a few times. The CDR3 here is CASSGPGQGEVAQHF. The CDR3 DNA reads TGTGCCAGTAGTGGTCCGGGACAGGGAGAAGTGGCACAGCATTTT. The chain employs TRBV19 and TRBJ1-5; 9 bases line up with TRBD1. V lost 5 bases to trimming and J lost 13 bases; unmatched junction nucleotides: 15. Germline CDR1 and CDR2: LNHDA and SQIVND (reference sequence). This CDR3 spans 15 amino acids.